These T cell receptor beta chains were read from a single sample in a study of T cell responses to AZD1222 COVID-19 vaccine. Method: immunoSEQ multiplex PCR; TCRdb's copy keeps in-frame clones and lacks some. This table holds about 110,000 clones, roughly 91% found once. The input for sequencing was peripheral blood, taken 28 days after the second AZD1222 dose. Source of these receptors: an adult who received the AZD1222 COVID-19 vaccine. Both conserved end residues are part of each CDR3. The order of the fields is CDR3 length, J gene, V gene, clone size, D gene, CDR3 protein, CDR3 DNA. The D gene is left open where the match is weak. The size of a clone is reported for some rows only, either as once, few or many, or as a class for expanded clones.

13 | TRBJ1-2 | TRBV5-4 | - | TRBD1 | CASSLGQGDGYTF | TGTGCCAGCAGCCTAGGACAGGGTGATGGCTACACCTTC
13 | TRBJ1-1 | TRBV21-1 | once | - | CASIPAKRTEAFF | TGTGCCAGCATCCCCGCCAAGAGAACTGAAGCTTTCTTT
15 | TRBJ1-2 | TRBV7-2 | - | - | CASSFGTESNYGYTF | TGTGCCAGCAGCTTTGGTACCGAGTCTAACTATGGCTACACCTTC
11 | TRBJ2-1 | TRBV25-1 | - | - | CASRDYNEQFF | TGTGCCAGCAGGGATTACAATGAGCAGTTCTTC
15 | TRBJ2-5 | TRBV7-3 | - | TRBD2 | CASSPSWSGVETQYF | TGTGCCAGCAGCCCCTCGTGGAGCGGGGTAGAGACCCAGTACTTC
17 | TRBJ2-1 | TRBV4-3 | - | TRBD2 | CASSPILAGGPYNEQFF | TGCGCCAGCAGCCCGATTTTAGCGGGGGGCCCTTACAATGAGCAGTTCTTC
14 | TRBJ1-5 | TRBV19 | - | - | CASSMGSGPQPQHF | TGTGCCAGTAGTATGGGGTCAGGGCCTCAGCCCCAGCATTTT
14 | TRBJ1-5 | TRBV19 | - | - | CASSSWDGNQPQHF | TGTGCCAGTAGTTCATGGGACGGGAATCAGCCCCAGCATTTT
14 | TRBJ2-3 | TRBV10-2 | - | - | CASSVSGFTDTQYF | TGCGCCAGCAGTGTTAGCGGCTTCACAGATACGCAGTATTTT
14 | TRBJ1-3 | TRBV6-5 | - | - | CASSPEPRPDTIYF | TGTGCCAGCAGTCCAGAACCTCGACCGGACACCATATATTTT
15 | TRBJ2-7 | TRBV5-4 | - | - | CASSLSRGSSYEQYF | TGTGCCAGCAGCTTGAGCAGGGGAAGTTCCTACGAGCAGTACTTC
16 | TRBJ1-3 | TRBV5-6 | - | - | CASSQRNQGSGNTIYF | TGTGCCAGCAGCCAACGAAACCAGGGGTCGGGAAACACCATATATTTT
11 | TRBJ2-7 | TRBV28 | - | - | CASRQVYEQYF | TGTGCCAGCAGGCAAGTCTACGAGCAGTACTTC
13 | TRBJ1-2 | TRBV12-3/TRBV12-4 | - | - | CASSRLSDYGYTF | TGTGCCAGCAGCAGACTAAGCGACTATGGCTACACCTTC
15 | TRBJ2-7 | TRBV5-4 | few | TRBD1 | CASSLNDRAWYEQYF | TGTGCCAGCAGCCTGAACGACAGGGCTTGGTACGAGCAGTACTTC
15 | TRBJ1-4 | TRBV24-1 | - | TRBD1 | CATSDAGQGSEKLFF | TGTGCCACCAGTGATGCGGGACAGGGCTCAGAAAAACTGTTTTTT
15 | TRBJ2-1 | TRBV4-1 | - | TRBD2 | CASSPLAGGLNEQFF | TGCGCCAGCAGCCCCCTAGCGGGGGGTCTCAATGAGCAGTTCTTC
14 | TRBJ2-5 | TRBV6-1 | - | - | CASSEMTEPETQYF | TGTGCCAGCAGTGAAATGACAGAGCCAGAGACCCAGTACTTC
16 | TRBJ2-1 | TRBV5-6 | - | - | CASSLAPREYYNEQFF | TGTGCCAGCAGCTTGGCCCCCAGGGAATATTACAATGAGCAGTTCTTC
12 | TRBJ1-2 | TRBV18 | - | - | CASSPSDQGYTF | TGTGCCAGCTCACCAAGCGATCAGGGCTACACCTTC
13 | TRBJ2-3 | TRBV6-5 | - | TRBD2 | CASSSGTSDTQYF | TGTGCCAGCAGTAGCGGGACCTCAGATACGCAGTATTTT
14 | TRBJ1-2 | TRBV7-9 | - | - | CASSLPGRGYGYTF | TGTGCCAGCAGCCTTCCCGGCAGGGGTTATGGCTACACCTTC
16 | TRBJ2-2 | TRBV2 | - | TRBD1 | CASSELSGGDTGELFF | TGTGCCAGCAGTGAACTGTCAGGGGGTGACACCGGGGAGCTGTTTTTT
14 | TRBJ1-2 | TRBV15 | - | - | CATSRVPPLNGYTF | TGTGCCACCAGCAGAGTTCCCCCATTAAATGGCTACACCTTC
15 | TRBJ1-2 | TRBV24-1 | - | - | CATSDSGGANYGYTF | TGTGCCACCAGTGATTCGGGAGGGGCGAACTATGGCTACACCTTC
16 | TRBJ2-6 | TRBV25-1 | - | - | CASSPPRGAGANVLTF | TGTGCCAGCAGTCCTCCTAGGGGGGCTGGGGCCAACGTCCTGACTTTC
14 | TRBJ1-6 | TRBV6-5 | - | - | CASSSPGRDSPLHF | TGTGCCAGCAGTTCACCGGGCCGGGATTCACCCCTCCACTTT
16 | TRBJ1-6 | TRBV4-1 | few | - | CASSQDLGGFNSPLHF | TGCGCCAGCAGCCAAGATCTGGGAGGGTTTAACTCACCCCTCCACTTT
13 | TRBJ2-7 | TRBV11-2 | - | - | CASSPRAGYEQYF | TGTGCCAGCAGCCCGCGGGCGGGATACGAGCAGTACTTC
14 | TRBJ2-5 | TRBV7-9 | - | TRBD2 | CASSFWRGGETQYF | TGTGCCAGCAGCTTTTGGCGGGGGGGCGAGACCCAGTACTTC
15 | TRBJ1-4 | TRBV6-5 | - | - | CASSYSSQGQEKLFF | TGTGCCAGCAGTTACTCTAGTCAGGGGCAGGAAAAACTGTTTTTT
13 | TRBJ2-5 | TRBV5-1 | - | - | CASRTGDGETQYF | TGCGCCAGCAGGACAGGCGATGGGGAGACCCAGTACTTC
14 | TRBJ1-2 | TRBV6-2/TRBV6-3 | - | - | CASSSQRIRYGYTF | TGTGCCAGCAGTTCCCAGCGGATCCGCTATGGCTACACCTTC
16 | TRBJ1-4 | TRBV9 | - | - | CASSAREAPGGEKLFF | TGTGCCAGCAGCGCGAGAGAGGCGCCCGGCGGTGAAAAACTGTTTTTT
13 | TRBJ2-3 | TRBV19 | - | TRBD1 | CASSMRQGDPQYF | TGTGCCAGTAGTATGCGACAGGGGGACCCGCAGTATTTT
14 | TRBJ1-5 | TRBV5-5 | - | - | CASSLGRVSQPQHF | TGTGCCAGCAGCCTGGGGAGGGTATCTCAGCCCCAGCATTTT
13 | TRBJ2-7 | TRBV27 | - | - | CASSDRRPYEQYF | TGTGCCAGCAGCGACCGTCGGCCCTACGAGCAGTACTTC